The sequence of this T cell receptor beta chain was determined in a study of T cell repertoires in cytomegalovirus infection. Overall study context: Public TCR beta signatures were indicative of both CMV infection and a matching HLA type. General study results and limits: Identification of carriers of CMV plus the relevant HLA was achieved through cumulative public TCR beta family frequency. In two of eight donors, the top clonotype was HLA-C-restricted CMV-specific.

The germline V and J ends were trimmed by 0 bases and 0 bases, with 6 bases remaining between them. The CDR3 contains 14 residues. Per the germline V gene, CDR1 is SGHAT and CDR2 is FQNNGV. TCRdb used MiXCR to reprocess the reads, holding one entry per CDR3 protein. The table shows approximately 340,000 distinct CDR3 sequences, with almost 30% occurring only once. This clonotype was detected only once. Its specificity is unknown. This sample comprised cultured PBMCs, obtained from culture after CMV antigen stimulation. The chain couples TRBV11-2 to TRBJ2-7; no firm D call. The source of this sequence is a human donor in good health (CMV status not recorded). Some clones in this sample may be carry-over from other donors' samples. CDR3 sequence (DNA): TGTGCCAGCAGCTTAGAGCTCAGCTCCTACGAGCAGTACTTC. As protein: CASSLELSSYEQYF.